Listed here is a single T cell receptor (beta chain). The antigen it recognizes is unknown. One base away there is no much larger clone; base qualities are not given. The CDR3 regions of human TCRbeta chains were analyzed by immunosequencing. On the authors' methods: TCRs in the repertoires were matched against a reference library of SARS-CoV-2-specific TCRs that had been generated with the MIRA antigen-specificity platform. Breadth meant the fraction of unique TCRs that were SARS-CoV-2-associated, whereas depth meant the fraction of total T cells that were SARS-CoV-2-associated. Using the MIRA data, every spike-specific TCR was mapped to the spike region that the TCR reacted to and assigned to either a CD4 or a CD8 class. Log10-transformed breadth and depth values were compared by one-way ANOVA with Sidak's multiple comparisons tests. In TCRdb, the immuneACCESS table is reduced to in-frame sequences with V and J assigned. These tables do not hold every clone; where another copy was compared, an unresolved V gene accounts for under half, and the others remain unexplained. The V and J calls and clone size come from that table; D and trimming were worked out from the DNA. The sample table holds fewer than 20,000 clones, of which about 88% were seen once. The ten largest clones add up to about 2.9% of the sample.

The CDR3 has 14 amino acids, counting the end cysteine and phenylalanine. The only DNA kept is the CDR3, 42 bases in frame from the first base. Trimming at the junction amounts to 1 base on V and 4 bases on J, and the germline ends lie 10 bases apart. CDR1 and CDR2, looked up from the germline V gene, are SGHDN and FVKESK. The data are from a study of T cell responses to AZD1222 COVID-19 vaccine listed by TCRdb under 2021. Context from the whole study: TCR sequencing was performed for over 230 trial participants, of whom about 200 were given two doses of AZD1222 and 26 were given two doses of MenACWY control vaccine. Trial participants were enrolled by age into subgroups of 18-55, 56-69 and 70-plus years, and about 150, 27 and 61 TCR-sequenced participants, respectively, were included in these subgroups. Paper-wide results and their limitations: Reportedly, close to half of the unique spike-specific TCRs recognized epitopes lying outside the regions that are mutated in the B.1.351 and B.1.1.7 variants. Participants were mostly white British and included more females than males, and it was suggested by the authors that clonal diversity may have been underestimated. After two AZD1222 doses, spike-specific TCR breadth and depth were significantly higher than at day 0 and than in MenACWY recipients. The whole spike protein was spanned by vaccine-associated CD4 TCRs, and dominant responses were seen in regions 160-218 and 743-854. Because no samples from the day 14 peak response were available, repertoires could be characterized only after the peak T cell response. In the small 56-69-year group, the increase in depth fell short of significance, most likely because of low power. Only a handful of AZD1222 recipients were SARS-CoV-2 seropositive at baseline, limiting conclusions about previously exposed vaccinees.

In the paper's terms, the time point label means: about 28 days (+/-7) after the second vaccine dose. Because spike-specific TCR depth and breadth did not differ between the two schedules, AZD1222 recipients who got a second dose at roughly 4 weeks were pooled with those who got a second dose at roughly 12 weeks. The vaccinee samples were drawn from two UK trials, COV001 and COV002, one of which was a single-blind randomized controlled phase 2/3 trial testing AZD1222 (ChAdOx1 nCoV-19) in healthy adults. For TCRbeta chain sequencing, PBMC samples from trial participants were taken at day 0 and at day 28 after the second dose.

Sequenced here: peripheral blood, sampled 28 days after the second AZD1222 dose. The TCR sequence derives from an adult who received the AZD1222 COVID-19 vaccine. The rearranged chain carries TRBV14 and TRBJ1-1; a confident D gene designation cannot be given. The CDR3 corresponds to CASSQGAAGTEAFF. The nucleotides read TGTGCCAGCAGCCAAGGTGCCGCCGGCACTGAAGCTTTCTTT. The full variable domain, with segments outside the CDR3 supplied by the reference TRBV14 and TRBJ1-1 proteins, appears as EAGVTQFPSHSVIEKGQTVTLRCDPISGHDNLYWYRRVMGKEIKFLLHFVKESKQDESGMPNNRFLAERTGGTYSTLKVQPAELEDSGVYFCASSQGAAGTEAFFGQGTRLTVV.